The sequence of this TCR beta chain was determined in a study of siplizumab effects on memory and regulatory T cells. Study observations and caveats: Alloreactive clones mapping to unstimulated subsets formed only a minor fraction. An assignable naive or memory phenotype was lacking in roughly 80-97% of proliferating CD4+ or CD8+ clones. The study did not confirm that proliferating Tregs from siplizumab cultures were suppressive. Alloreactive sequences tracing back to unstimulated CD4+ memory cells were significantly reduced by siplizumab.

A note on this clone: Antigen: not known.

V was trimmed by 1 base and J by 4 bases, leaving 9 bases between them. Germline CDR1 SEHNR, CDR2 FQNEAQ (reference sequence). The CDR3 has 14 amino acids. The repertoire was sequenced with immunoSEQ multiplex PCR; TCRdb's copy has only in-frame clones and lacks some. Of some 100,000 clones in the sample, just over 90% were seen once. This chain uses TRBV7-9 with TRBJ2-3; no firm D call. This clonotype was sampled from a human donor in good health. The sample was Tregs sorted from blood. The CDR3 is CASSLVGGADTQYF. Written as DNA, the CDR3 is TGTGCCAGCAGCTTAGTTGGCGGCGCAGATACGCAGTATTTT.